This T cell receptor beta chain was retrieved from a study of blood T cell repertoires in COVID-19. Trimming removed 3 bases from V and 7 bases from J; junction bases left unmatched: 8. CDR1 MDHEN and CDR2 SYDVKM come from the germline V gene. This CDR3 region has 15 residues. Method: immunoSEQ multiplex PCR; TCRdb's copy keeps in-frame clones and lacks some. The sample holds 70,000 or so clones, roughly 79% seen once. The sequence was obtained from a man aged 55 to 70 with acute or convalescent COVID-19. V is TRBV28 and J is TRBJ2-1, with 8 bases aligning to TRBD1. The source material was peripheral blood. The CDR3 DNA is TGTGCCAGCAGTTTCCAGGGGGCCCGCGGTAATGAGCAGTTCTTC. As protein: CASSFQGARGNEQFF.